The 9 T cell receptor beta chains below all came from one sample that was sequenced in a study of blood T cell repertoires in COVID-19. Profiling relied on immunoSEQ multiplex PCR, and the TCRdb table lists in-frame clones only, not all of them. The table shows 30,000 to 45,000 clones, with around 88% occurring only once. Specimen: peripheral blood. These receptor sequences come from a woman in her seventies with active COVID-19.

The V and J genes are TRBV2 and TRBJ2-1, with 8 bases aligning to TRBD2. Unmatched junction bases numbered 6, after V lost 6 bases and J lost 8 bases. This CDR3 contains 13 residues. Germline lookup yields CDR1 SNHLY and CDR2 FYNNEI. As DNA, the CDR3 is TGTGCCAGCAGACTAGCGGAATTGGATGAGCAGTTCTTC. This gives the protein CASRLAELDEQFF.

The V call is TRBV5-4, the J call TRBJ2-7, with 8 bases lining up with TRBD1. The CDR3 consists of 13 residues. CDR1 is SGHNT, CDR2 YYREEE, per germline (reference sequence). Losses at the gene ends were 4 bases for V and 6 bases for J; bases not matched to a gene: 6. The CDR3 region has the DNA TGTGCCAGCAGCGTGGACAGGGTCGGCGAGCAGTACTTC. This gives the protein CASSVDRVGEQYF.

This chain connects TRBV9 to TRBJ1-1; D might be TRBD1 (5 bases). Germline CDR1 is SGDLS and CDR2 is YYNGEE. V was shortened by 3 bases and J by 3 bases, with 24 bases between the two germline ends. CDR3 length equals 18 residues. The CDR3 loop is CASSASTRAQGWDTEAFF. CDR3 DNA sequence: TGTGCCAGCAGCGCCTCAACTCGCGCCCAGGGTTGGGACACTGAAGCTTTCTTT.

This chain joins TRBV9 and TRBJ2-3; D possibly corresponds to TRBD1 (8 bases). This CDR3 spans 15 amino acids. V was cut by 4 bases and J by 4 bases, with 16 bases left in between. Germline V gives CDR1 SGDLS, CDR2 YYNGEE. CDR3 amino acids: CASSSGQGGPDTQYF. The CDR3 DNA follows: TGTGCCAGCAGCTCTGGACAGGGAGGGCCAGATACGCAGTATTTT. The full variable domain, rest sourced from reference TRBV9 and TRBJ2-3, is DSGVTQTPKHLITATGQRVTLRCSPRSGDLSVYWYQQSLDQGLQFLIQYYNGEERAKGNILERFSAQQFPDLHSELNLSSLELGDSALYFCASSSGQGGPDTQYFGPGTRLTVL.

J is TRBJ2-5 and V is TRBV7-6, with 9 bases fitting TRBD2. From germline, CDR1 is SGHVS and CDR2 FNYEAQ. This CDR3 is built from 15 residues. V was pared by 4 bases and J by 1 base, with 4 bases of the junction left unmatched. The CDR3 DNA reads TGTGCCAGCAGCTCACAAGCGGGGGGCCAAGAGACCCAGTACTTC. Translation gives CASSSQAGGQETQYF.

The rearrangement uses TRBV4-1 and TRBJ1-5; the match to TRBD1 covers 8 bases. Germline lookup yields CDR1 MGHRA and CDR2 YSYEKL. V lost 0 bases and J lost 4; bases outside the gene matches: 2. The length of the CDR3 is 15 residues. CDR3 DNA: TGCGCCAGCAGCCAAGACTGGACAGGGAATCAGCCCCAGCATTTT. Protein: CASSQDWTGNQPQHF.

The gene calls are TRBV6-7 and TRBJ2-1; 9 bases map to TRBD2. TRBV6-7 is flagged as an ORF with uncertain function. CDR3 length: 15 residues. V trimming: 8 bases; J trimming: 7 bases; junction bases outside the gene matches: 12. In DNA, the CDR3 is TGTGCCAGCCCTCCCTTGCGGGGGGGTTGGAATGAGCAGTTCTTC. Its translation: CASPPLRGGWNEQFF.

This clone appeared once. The chain links TRBV11-2 to TRBJ2-1, with D possibly TRBD2 on 5 matching bases. V was cut by 0 bases and J by 0 bases, with 6 bases left in between. This CDR3 spans 15 amino acids. The germline V gene has CDR1 SGHAT and CDR2 FQNNGV. CDR3 in amino acids: CASSLDAGSYNEQFF. The CDR3 bases are TGTGCCAGCAGCTTAGACGCGGGCTCCTACAATGAGCAGTTCTTC.

The chain couples TRBV11-3 to TRBJ2-1; TRBD2 matches 8 bases. V dropped 6 bases and J dropped 7; count of bases not matched to a gene: 11. CDR3 length equals 15 residues. The V gene's germline CDR1 is SGHNT and CDR2 YENEEA. The CDR3: CASSLGLAGPNEQFF. The DNA for the CDR3 is TGTGCCAGCAGTTTGGGCCTAGCGGGCCCTAATGAGCAGTTCTTC.